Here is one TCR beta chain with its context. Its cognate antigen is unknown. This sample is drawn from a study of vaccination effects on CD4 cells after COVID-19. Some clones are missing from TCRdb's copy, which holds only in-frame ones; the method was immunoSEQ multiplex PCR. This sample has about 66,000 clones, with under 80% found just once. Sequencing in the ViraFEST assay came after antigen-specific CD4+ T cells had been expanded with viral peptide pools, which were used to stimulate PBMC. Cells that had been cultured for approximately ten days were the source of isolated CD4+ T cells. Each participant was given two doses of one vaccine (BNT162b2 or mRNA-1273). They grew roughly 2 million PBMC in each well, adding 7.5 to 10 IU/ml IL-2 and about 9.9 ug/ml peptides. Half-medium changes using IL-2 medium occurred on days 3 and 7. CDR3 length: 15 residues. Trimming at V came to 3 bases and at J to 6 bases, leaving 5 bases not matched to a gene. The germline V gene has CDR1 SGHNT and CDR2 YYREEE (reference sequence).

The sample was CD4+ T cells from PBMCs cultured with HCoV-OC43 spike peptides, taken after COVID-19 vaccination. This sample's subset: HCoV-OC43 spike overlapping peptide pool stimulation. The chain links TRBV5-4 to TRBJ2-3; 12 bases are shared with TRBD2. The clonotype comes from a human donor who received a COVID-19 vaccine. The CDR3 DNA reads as TGTGCCAGCAGCTCTAGCGGGGGGGCTCGGGATACGCAGTATTTT. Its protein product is CASSSSGGARDTQYF. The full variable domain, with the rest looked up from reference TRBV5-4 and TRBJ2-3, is ETGVTQSPTHLIKTRGQQVTLRCSSQSGHNTVSWYQQALGQGPQFIFQYYREEENGRGNFPPRFSGLQFPNYSSELNVNALELDDSALYLCASSSSGGARDTQYFGPGTRLTVL.